This TCR beta chain emerged from a study of Tregs in tolerant kidney transplant recipients. Profiling relied on immunoSEQ multiplex PCR, and the TCRdb table lists in-frame clones only, not all of them. The table lists some 71,000 clones, 85% to 90% of them singletons. Thawed PBMCs were FACS-sorted into unstimulated CD4+CD25+CD127- regulatory T cells, CD4+CD25- non-regulatory cells, CD4 and CD8 cells. CDR1 KGHSH and CDR2 LQKENI come from the germline V gene. The CDR3 is 14 amino acids. V gave up 8 bases and J gave up 4 bases; unmatched junction bases: 8. In regard to this clone: Its specificity is unknown.

Notes on the study in general: Biological reproducibility was not directly addressed in this study.

This sequence was found in a human donor who received a combined kidney and bone marrow transplant. This chain joins TRBV18 and TRBJ2-7; 10 bases fit TRBD2. The material sequenced was CD4+ T cells from blood, taken before the transplant. The chain's CDR3 is CASARQREGYEQYF. CDR3 sequence (DNA): TGTGCCAGCGCTCGACAGCGGGAGGGTTACGAGCAGTACTTC.